This note documents a single T cell receptor beta chain sequence. Its antigen remains undetermined. No base quality values were provided; no much bigger clone lies one nucleotide off. Collaborating institutions collected whole blood in K2EDTA tubes following their own protocols. For TCRbeta analysis, collaborators shipped samples in one of three forms: frozen whole blood, isolated PBMCs, or DNA extracted from either of those sample types. The immunoSEQ Assay, a bias-controlled multiplex PCR, was used to amplify TCRbeta CDR3 regions from genomic DNA. The authors processed their data as follows. The number of nucleated cells in each sample was estimated from the amplification of reference gene primers within the assay. To quantify the absolute abundance of each unique TCRbeta CDR3 rearrangement, sequence reads were collapsed and filtered. For each sample, productive Simpson clonality was calculated as the square root of Simpson's diversity index over productive rearrangements. Held by TCRdb, this immuneACCESS table contains in-frame sequences only and omits some clones. Under half of the omission traces to an unresolved V gene where checked; the cause of the rest is unknown. The V and J calls and clone size come from that table; D and trimming were worked out from the DNA. The table for this sample lists more than 35,000 clones; roughly 80% of them were counted only once. The ten largest clones represent approximately 15% of the sample.

The data were taken from a study of blood T cell repertoires in COVID-19 (dated by TCRdb to about 2020). A note on the overall study: Samples from collaborators originated in the United States, Italy and Spain and spanned both the acute and convalescent phases of COVID-19. The prospective study material was composed of cDNA or gDNA derived from T cells, B-cell-depleted T cells, or PBMCs. The dataset comprised deeply sampled blood TCRbeta repertoires from subjects exposed to, actively infected with, or recovered from COVID-19. The repertoires were released in a freely available public database meant as a resource for research on the immune response to SARS-CoV-2. Samples came from the ongoing ImmuneRACE study (first 160 participants) plus 1,254 subjects from 6 global collaborators. A de-identified subject ID, COVID-19 status, age in years and sex were almost always included in the sample metadata. Where available, HLA class I and class II types were obtained from metadata supplied by the sample provider rather than from assay-based typing. Results and caveats for the whole study, not just this receptor: The quantity of clinical and demographic metadata differed by source and by participant and was supplied without curation.

There are 12 amino acids in the CDR3, from cysteine to phenylalanine inclusive. Of the read, only the CDR3 DNA is kept; its 36 bases are in frame from base 1. As encoded in the germline V gene, CDR1 is MNHEY while CDR2 is SVGAGI. V is clipped by 8 bases and J by 6 bases, and the sequence between their germline boundaries is 14 bases long. Sequencing was carried out using peripheral blood. This sequence was found in a woman aged 70-85 years with acute or convalescent COVID-19. The sequence is built from TRBV6-5 and TRBJ2-7, with an unclear D gene assignment. The sequenced DNA is TGTGCCAGCTCAGGTATAGTCGGCGAGCAGTACTTC. Its translation is CASSGIVGEQYF.